This T cell receptor (beta chain) was identified in a study of blood T cell repertoires in COVID-19. Trimming removed 3 bases from V and 3 bases from J, with 12 bases in between. This CDR3 spans 15 amino acids. Germline CDR1 SGHNT, CDR2 YENEEA. Original processing methods: Reference gene primer amplification gave estimated nucleated cell counts. Assay: immunoSEQ multiplex PCR; the TCRdb copy retains only in-frame clones and omits some. D and trimming come from the DNA, and the V and J calls and clone size come from that table. The table lists approximately 54,000 clones, around nine tenths of them singletons.

The receptor was isolated from a man between 50 and 59 years old with acute or convalescent COVID-19. The chain links TRBV11-3 to TRBJ1-3; maybe TRBD1 (6 bases). Sequencing was performed on peripheral blood. The CDR3 nucleotides are TGTGCCAGCAGCTTCCAAACAGGGAGTGGAAACACCATATATTTT. This encodes CASSFQTGSGNTIYF.